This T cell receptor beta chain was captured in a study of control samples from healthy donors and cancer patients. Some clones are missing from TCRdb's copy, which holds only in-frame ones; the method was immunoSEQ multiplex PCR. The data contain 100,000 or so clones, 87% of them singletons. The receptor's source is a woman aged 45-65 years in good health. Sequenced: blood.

The CDR3 region has the DNA TGTGCCAGCAGCGTGAGACAGGGCGGAGAGACCCAGTACTTC. This encodes CASSVRQGGETQYF. The chain employs TRBV7-9 and TRBJ2-5; 7 bases map to TRBD1. Germline V CDR1 and CDR2: SEHNR, FQNEAQ (reference sequence). The CDR3 spans 14 residues. With 5 bases clipped from V and 4 bases from J, the junction kept 7 bases outside the gene matches.